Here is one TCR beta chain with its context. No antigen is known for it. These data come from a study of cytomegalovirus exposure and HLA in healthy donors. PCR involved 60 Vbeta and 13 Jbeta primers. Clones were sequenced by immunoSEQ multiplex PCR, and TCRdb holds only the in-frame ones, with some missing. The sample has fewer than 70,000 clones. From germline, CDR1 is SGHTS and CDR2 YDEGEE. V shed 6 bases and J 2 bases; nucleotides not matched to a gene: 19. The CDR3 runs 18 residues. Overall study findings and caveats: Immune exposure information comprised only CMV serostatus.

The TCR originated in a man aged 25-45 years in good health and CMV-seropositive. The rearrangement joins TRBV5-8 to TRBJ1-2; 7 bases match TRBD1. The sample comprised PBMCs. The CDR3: CASTLLRQGSDSNYGYTF. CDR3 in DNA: TGTGCCAGCACCCTCCTCAGACAGGGCTCCGACTCAAACTATGGCTACACCTTC.